Listed below are T cell receptor beta chains from one sample, sequenced in a study of blood T cell repertoires in COVID-19. Only in-frame clones appear in the TCRdb table, and some are missing; sequencing was by immunoSEQ multiplex PCR. The sample lists tens of thousands of clones; 90% were seen once. Input material: peripheral blood. Source of these receptors: a man in his sixties with acute or convalescent COVID-19. Both conserved end residues are part of each CDR3. D genes are given only for firm matches. Clone size is given for some rows only: seen once, a few or many times, or a class if the clone is expanded.

CDR3 DNA: TGCAGCGTTGGAATACCGGGGGAAGCTTTCTTT
CDR3 protein: CSVGIPGEAFF
V gene: TRBV29-1
CDR3 length: 11
J gene: TRBJ1-1
D gene: -
clone size: -

CDR3 DNA: TGTGCCAGCTCATCGGACAGGGGAAGTCAGCCCCAGCATTTT
CDR3 protein: CASSSDRGSQPQHF
V gene: TRBV18
CDR3 length: 14
J gene: TRBJ1-5
D gene: TRBD1
clone size: -

CDR3 DNA: TGTGCCAGCAGTGACAGACAGAGCTATGACTACACCTTC
CDR3 protein: CASSDRQSYDYTF
V gene: TRBV25-1
CDR3 length: 13
J gene: TRBJ1-2
D gene: -
clone size: once

CDR3 DNA: TGCTCTACCAGCCGCAGGGATTCCTACAATGAGCAGTTCTTC
CDR3 protein: CSTSRRDSYNEQFF
V gene: TRBV29-1
CDR3 length: 14
J gene: TRBJ2-1
D gene: -
clone size: -

CDR3 DNA: TGCGCCAGCAGCATTCAACCTCCGGGTAACACTGAAGCTTTCTTT
CDR3 protein: CASSIQPPGNTEAFF
V gene: TRBV5-1
CDR3 length: 15
J gene: TRBJ1-1
D gene: -
clone size: -

CDR3 DNA: TGCGCCAGCAGCCGTCTTTTGGGACAGGGAAATTCACCCCTCCACTTT
CDR3 protein: CASSRLLGQGNSPLHF
V gene: TRBV4-1
CDR3 length: 16
J gene: TRBJ1-6
D gene: TRBD1
clone size: -

CDR3 DNA: TGTGCCAGCAGCACAACACGGACAGGGGGCTCCTATAATTCACCCCTCCACTTT
CDR3 protein: CASSTTRTGGSYNSPLHF
V gene: TRBV13
CDR3 length: 18
J gene: TRBJ1-6
D gene: TRBD1
clone size: -

CDR3 DNA: TGTGCCAGCTCACCCTCCACAGGGGGCGATGGCTACACCTTC
CDR3 protein: CASSPSTGGDGYTF
V gene: TRBV18
CDR3 length: 14
J gene: TRBJ1-2
D gene: TRBD1
clone size: -

CDR3 DNA: TGTGCCAGCAGCTCGGGACAGGTAGCCTCCTACGAGCAGTACTTC
CDR3 protein: CASSSGQVASYEQYF
V gene: TRBV3-1/TRBV3-2
CDR3 length: 15
J gene: TRBJ2-7
D gene: TRBD1
clone size: -

CDR3 DNA: TGTGCCAGCAGCTTTGGGACTAGCGGGGGCACAGATACGCAGTATTTT
CDR3 protein: CASSFGTSGGTDTQYF
V gene: TRBV7-2
CDR3 length: 16
J gene: TRBJ2-3
D gene: TRBD2
clone size: -

CDR3 DNA: TGTGCCAGCAGCCCGACAGGGGGTAATGAAAAACTGTTTTTT
CDR3 protein: CASSPTGGNEKLFF
V gene: TRBV11-2
CDR3 length: 14
J gene: TRBJ1-4
D gene: TRBD1
clone size: -

CDR3 DNA: TGTGCCATCAGTGACCGCCCCCCAGGGGAGGGTGGCTATGGCTACACCTTC
CDR3 protein: CAISDRPPGEGGYGYTF
V gene: TRBV10-3
CDR3 length: 17
J gene: TRBJ1-2
D gene: -
clone size: -

CDR3 DNA: TGTGCCAGCAGTCCACGGACAGGGACTGGAAACACCATATATTTT
CDR3 protein: CASSPRTGTGNTIYF
V gene: TRBV6-5
CDR3 length: 15
J gene: TRBJ1-3
D gene: TRBD1
clone size: -

CDR3 DNA: TGTGCCAGCGCCTTCCCCGGGACAGGGAATTCACCCCTCCACTTT
CDR3 protein: CASAFPGTGNSPLHF
V gene: TRBV6-5
CDR3 length: 15
J gene: TRBJ1-6
D gene: TRBD1
clone size: -

CDR3 DNA: TGTGCCAGCAGCCTAGAGGAGTACACTGAAGCTTTCTTT
CDR3 protein: CASSLEEYTEAFF
V gene: TRBV7-8
CDR3 length: 13
J gene: TRBJ1-1
D gene: -
clone size: -